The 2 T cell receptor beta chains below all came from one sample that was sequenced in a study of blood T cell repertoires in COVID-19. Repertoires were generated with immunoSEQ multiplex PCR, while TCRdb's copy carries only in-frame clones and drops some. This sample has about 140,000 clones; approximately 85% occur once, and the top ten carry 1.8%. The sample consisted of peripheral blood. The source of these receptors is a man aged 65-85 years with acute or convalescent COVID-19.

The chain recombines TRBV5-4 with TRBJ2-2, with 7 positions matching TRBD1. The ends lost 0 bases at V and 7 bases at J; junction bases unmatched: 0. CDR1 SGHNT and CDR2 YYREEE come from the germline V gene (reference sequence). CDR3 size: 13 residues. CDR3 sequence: CASSLDRGGELFF. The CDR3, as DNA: TGTGCCAGCAGCTTGGACAGGGGCGGGGAGCTGTTTTTT.

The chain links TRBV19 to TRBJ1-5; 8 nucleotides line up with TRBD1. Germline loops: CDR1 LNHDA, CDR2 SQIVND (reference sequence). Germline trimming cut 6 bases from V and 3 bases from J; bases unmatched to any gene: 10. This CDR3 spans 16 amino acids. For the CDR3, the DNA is TGTGCCAGTAGAATTCAGGGGGCCGGGAACAATCAGCCCCAGCATTTT. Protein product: CASRIQGAGNNQPQHF. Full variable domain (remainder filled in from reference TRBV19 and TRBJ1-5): DGGITQSPKYLFRKEGQNVTLSCEQNLNHDAMYWYRQDPGQGLRLIYYSQIVNDFQKGDIAEGYSVSREKKESFPLTVTSAQKNPTAFYLCASRIQGAGNNQPQHFGDGTRLSIL.